This TCR beta chain was recorded in a study of cytomegalovirus exposure and HLA in healthy donors. Whole-study findings and limits: Later analysis identified several of the most significant clusters that appeared linked to common viral pathogens.

The CDR3 is 12 amino acids. A remark on this clone: Its antigen is unidentified.

The PCR was carried out with 60 Vbeta primers and 13 Jbeta primers. Libraries were prepared by immunoSEQ multiplex PCR; TCRdb keeps only in-frame clonotypes and omits some of them. There are 100,000 or so clones in the sample; around 80% occur only once, and under 3.5% lies in the top ten. The sequence derives from a female donor in good health and CMV-seronegative. Sequencing input: PBMCs. The V call is TRBV21-1, the J call TRBJ2-5; the table's D call, TRBD2, has no DNA check behind it. TRBV21-1 is a pseudogene locus. CDR3 sequence reads: CASSTVGETQYF. The CDR3, as DNA: TGTGCCAGCAGCACAGTCGGGGAGACCCAGTACTTC.